Only a few counts were recorded for the clone carrying this T cell receptor (beta chain). This sample is drawn from a study of T cell repertoires in cytomegalovirus infection. TCRdb reprocessed the reads with MiXCR, giving one entry per CDR3 protein. This sample has fewer than 350,000 distinct CDR3 sequences, with 15% to 20% found just once. Germline CDR1 is LGHNA and CDR2 is YNFKEQ. Trimming cost V 1 base and J 2 bases; bases outside gene matches: 4. This CDR3 comprises 16 residues. The sequence came from a human donor in good health (CMV status not recorded). Some clones in this sample may be carry-over from other donors' samples. The V and J genes are TRBV4-2 and TRBJ2-5; 10 bases align to TRBD2. The sequenced material came from PBMCs. The chain's CDR3 is CASSQGRAGGQETQYF. For the CDR3, the DNA is TGTGCCAGCAGCCAAGGTCGAGCGGGGGGGCAAGAGACCCAGTACTTC.